This T cell receptor (beta chain) was identified in a study of T-cell memory formation after mild COVID-19. About the research overall: Largely donor-specific TCR clusters were found. Broader study findings: Contracting CD4+ clones were located mainly in CM and EM, and CD8+ clones in EMRA. That cross-reactive memory joined was suggested by some responding clones appearing in pre-infection memory.

Remarks on this clonotype: Its antigen remains unidentified.

Constant-segment primers were used for 5'RACE, and the resulting TCR alpha and TCR beta cDNA libraries carried sample barcodes and UMIs. Via MiXCR, TCRdb re-called the 5' RACE reads, giving one row per CDR3 protein. The sample records more than 150,000 distinct CDR3 sequences, approximately 17% being singletons. Germline CDR1 reads LNHNV; CDR2 reads YYDKDF (reference sequence). This CDR3 has 16 amino acids. V was pared by 3 bases and J by 0 bases, with 12 bases between. This TCR was sampled from a man aged 18 to 30 who had mild COVID-19 (a few samples of this study predate the infection). Cell type and time point are not known. The specimen sequenced was PBMCs or a T cell subset sorted from them (not recorded which). The chain couples TRBV15 to TRBJ1-3; D is perhaps TRBD1 (6 bases). The CDR3 coding sequence is TGTGCCACCAGCAGGTGGACAGCCTACTCTGGAAACACCATATATTTT. Translated, it gives CATSRWTAYSGNTIYF.